These T cell receptor beta chains were read from a single sample in a study of STAT3 mutations in large granular lymphocyte leukemia. Assay: immunoSEQ multiplex PCR; the TCRdb copy retains only in-frame clones and omits some. Of around 17,000 clones listed, almost 85% are singletons. Sequencing was performed on peripheral blood mononuclear cells. Every receptor here comes from a man aged 50-59 years with T-cell large granular lymphocyte leukemia. Some clones in this sample may be carry-over from other donors' samples. CDR3s include the opening cysteine and the closing phenylalanine or tryptophan. The order of the fields is clone size, V gene, J gene, D gene, CDR3 DNA, CDR3 protein. A D gene is named only where the DNA matches it firmly. Only part of the rows carry a size: once, few, many, or a class if the clone is expanded.

size: .; V: TRBV6-5; J: TRBJ2-5; D: .; DNA: TGTGCCACGGGGTACCAAGAGACCCAGTACTTC; CDR3: CATGYQETQYF
size: .; V: TRBV5-1; J: TRBJ2-7; D: .; DNA: TGCGCCAGCGGATTTACCGAACAGGTCTACGAGCAGTACTTC; CDR3: CASGFTEQVYEQYF
size: .; V: TRBV5-4; J: TRBJ1-5; D: TRBD1; DNA: TGTGCCAGCAGCTTGCAGGGGGCAGGACAGCCCCAGCATTTT; CDR3: CASSLQGAGQPQHF
size: few; V: TRBV5-5; J: TRBJ2-3; D: .; DNA: TGTGCCAGCAGCTTAACCTTCGGGCGGGACTTTAATGGGGTATTT; CDR3: CASSLTFGRDFNGVF
size: .; V: TRBV18; J: TRBJ1-2; D: TRBD1; DNA: TGTGCCAGCTCACCAGGACAGGGTGAGGGCTACACCTTC; CDR3: CASSPGQGEGYTF
size: few; V: TRBV2; J: TRBJ1-6; D: .; DNA: TGTGCCAGCAGTGAAGGCAGGAATTCACCCCTCCACTTT; CDR3: CASSEGRNSPLHF
size: .; V: TRBV4-1; J: TRBJ2-7; D: TRBD2; DNA: TGCGCCAGCAGCCAATCGAGTAGCGGGGGGACCCCTTACGAGCAGTACTTC; CDR3: CASSQSSSGGTPYEQYF
size: once; V: TRBV2; J: TRBJ2-3; D: TRBD2; DNA: TGTGCCAGCAGTCGGAGGACTAGCGGCACAGATACGCAGTATTTT; CDR3: CASSRRTSGTDTQYF
size: .; V: TRBV5-1; J: TRBJ2-2; D: TRBD2; DNA: TGCGCCAGCAGCGCAGGGACAGCGGGAGGCCGGGAGCTGTTTTTT; CDR3: CASSAGTAGGRELFF
size: .; V: TRBV18; J: TRBJ2-7; D: TRBD1; DNA: TGTGCCAGCTCACCCAACCCGACAGGGTCCTACGAGCAGTACTTC; CDR3: CASSPNPTGSYEQYF